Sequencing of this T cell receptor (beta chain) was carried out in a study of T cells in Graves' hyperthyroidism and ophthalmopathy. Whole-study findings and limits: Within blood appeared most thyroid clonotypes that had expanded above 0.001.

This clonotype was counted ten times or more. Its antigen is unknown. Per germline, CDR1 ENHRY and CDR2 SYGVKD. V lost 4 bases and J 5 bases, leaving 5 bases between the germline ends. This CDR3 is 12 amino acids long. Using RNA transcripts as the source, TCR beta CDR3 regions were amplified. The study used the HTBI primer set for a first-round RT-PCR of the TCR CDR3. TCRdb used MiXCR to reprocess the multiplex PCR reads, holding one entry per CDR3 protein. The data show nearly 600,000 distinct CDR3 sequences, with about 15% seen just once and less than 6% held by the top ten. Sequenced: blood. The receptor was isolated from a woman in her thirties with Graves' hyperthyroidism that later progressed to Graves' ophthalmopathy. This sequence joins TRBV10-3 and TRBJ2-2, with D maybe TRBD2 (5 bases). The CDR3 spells CAISAGTGELFF. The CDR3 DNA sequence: TGTGCCATCAGTGCGGGGACCGGGGAGCTGTTTTTT.